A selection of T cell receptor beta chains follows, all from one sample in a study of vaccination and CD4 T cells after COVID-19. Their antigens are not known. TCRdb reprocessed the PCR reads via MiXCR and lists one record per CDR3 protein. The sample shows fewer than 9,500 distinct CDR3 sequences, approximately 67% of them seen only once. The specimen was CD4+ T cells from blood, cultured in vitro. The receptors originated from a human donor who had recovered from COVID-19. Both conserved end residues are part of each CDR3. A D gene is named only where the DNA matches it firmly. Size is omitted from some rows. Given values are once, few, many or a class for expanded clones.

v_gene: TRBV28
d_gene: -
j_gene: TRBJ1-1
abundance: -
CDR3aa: CASTQNVNTEAFF
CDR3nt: TGTGCCAGCACCCAGAACGTGAACACTGAAGCTTTCTTT

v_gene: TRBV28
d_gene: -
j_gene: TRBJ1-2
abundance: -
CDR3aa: CASSLGRQGYTF
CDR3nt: TGTGCCAGCAGTTTAGGTCGGCAGGGCTACACCTTC

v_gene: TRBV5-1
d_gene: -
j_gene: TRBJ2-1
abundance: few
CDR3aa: CASSWATGGYNEQFF
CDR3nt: TGCGCCAGCAGCTGGGCGACAGGAGGTTACAATGAGCAGTTCTTC

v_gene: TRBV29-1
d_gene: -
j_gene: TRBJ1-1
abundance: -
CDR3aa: CSGLIRGGNTEAFF
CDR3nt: TGCAGCGGGCTTATAAGGGGAGGGAACACTGAAGCTTTCTTT

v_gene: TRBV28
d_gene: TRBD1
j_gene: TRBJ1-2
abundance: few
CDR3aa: CASSLGQANYGYTF
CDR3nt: TGTGCCAGCAGTCTGGGACAGGCAAACTATGGCTACACCTTC

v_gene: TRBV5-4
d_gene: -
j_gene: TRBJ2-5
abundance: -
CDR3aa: CASSPSGTRETQYF
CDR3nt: TGTGCCAGCAGCCCCTCGGGGACCCGGGAGACCCAGTACTTC

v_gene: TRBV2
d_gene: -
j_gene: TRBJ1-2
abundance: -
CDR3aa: CASSEAPVYGYTF
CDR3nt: TGTGCCAGCAGTGAAGCCCCAGTCTATGGCTACACCTTC

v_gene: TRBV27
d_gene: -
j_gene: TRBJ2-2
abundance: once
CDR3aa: CASTMGDRYTGELFF
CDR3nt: TGTGCCAGCACCATGGGGGATAGGTACACCGGGGAGCTGTTTTTT

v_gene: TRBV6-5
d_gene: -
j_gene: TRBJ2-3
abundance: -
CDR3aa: CASSYSRRASTDTQYF
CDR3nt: TGTGCCAGCAGTTACTCGAGAAGAGCTAGCACAGATACGCAGTATTTT

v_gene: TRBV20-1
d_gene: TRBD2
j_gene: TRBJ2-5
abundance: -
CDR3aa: CSAPGLEETQYF
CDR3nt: TGCAGTGCTCCGGGACTAGAAGAGACCCAGTACTTC

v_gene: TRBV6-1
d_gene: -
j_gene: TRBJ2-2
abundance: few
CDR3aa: CASSQDRTGELFF
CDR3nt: TGTGCCAGCAGCCAGGATCGCACCGGGGAGCTGTTTTTT